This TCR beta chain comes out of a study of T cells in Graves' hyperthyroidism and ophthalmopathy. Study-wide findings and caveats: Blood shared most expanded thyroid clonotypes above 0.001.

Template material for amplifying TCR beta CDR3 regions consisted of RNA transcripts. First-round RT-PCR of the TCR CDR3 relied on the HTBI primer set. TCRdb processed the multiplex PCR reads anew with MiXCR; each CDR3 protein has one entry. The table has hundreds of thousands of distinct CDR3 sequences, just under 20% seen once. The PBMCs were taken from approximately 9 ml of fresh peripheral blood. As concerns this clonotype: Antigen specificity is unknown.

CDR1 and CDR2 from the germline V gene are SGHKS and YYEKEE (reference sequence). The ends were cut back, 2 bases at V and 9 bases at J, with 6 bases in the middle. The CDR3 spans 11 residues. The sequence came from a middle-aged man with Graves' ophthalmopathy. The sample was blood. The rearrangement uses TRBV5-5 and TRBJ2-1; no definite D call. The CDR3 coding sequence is TGTGCCAGCAGCTTCGGCATTGAGCAGTTCTTC. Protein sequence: CASSFGIEQFF.